This T cell receptor (beta chain) stems from a study of post-analysis software for immune sequencing data. The study, taken as a whole, reports: Five TRBV segments appeared more often in patients than in controls, and TRBV5-6, TRBV5-1 and TRBV20-1 were among these.

This clonotype has more than one count but fewer than ten. No antigen is known for it. Unique molecular identifiers were carried by the TCR beta cDNA libraries. TCRdb independently ran MiXCR on the PCR reads; one entry per CDR3 protein. Of fewer than 850,000 distinct CDR3 sequences listed, around 45% are singletons. Germline CDR1 SGHRS, CDR2 YFSETQ. Trimming at V came to 5 bases and at J to 5 bases, leaving 8 bases not matched to a gene. The CDR3 extends over 14 amino acids. The V gene is TRBV5-1, the J gene TRBJ2-7; TRBD1 matches at 9 bases. The sequenced sample was blood. This receptor was identified in a girl under 18 with multiple sclerosis. This CDR3 reads CASRADRGVDEQYF. CDR3 DNA: TGCGCCAGCAGGGCGGACAGGGGAGTGGACGAGCAGTACTTC.